This TCR beta chain is from a study of blood T cells in healthy people across ages. Notes on the study in general: TCR beta diversity per million T cells fell roughly linearly with age.

CDR1 and CDR2 from the germline V gene are SGHRS and YFSETQ. This CDR3 region has 14 residues. V gave up 0 bases and J gave up 8 bases; unmatched junction bases: 5. Primers used in a second PCR of roughly 7 to 11 cycles were a sample-barcoded 5' primer and a J-beta primer mix. Every molecule of cDNA carried a tag from a template-switch adaptor with 12 random nucleotides. TCRdb ran MiXCR on the 5' RACE reads and lists one entry per CDR3 protein. The sample yields around 1,800,000 distinct CDR3 sequences, around 40% seen once. This clonotype turned up a few times. Antigen specificity is unknown. There were healthy Caucasian individuals from Russia, aged about 6 to 100, serving as donors.

The receptor was derived from a human donor in good health. The sequencing sample was made of blood. The V and J genes are TRBV5-1 and TRBJ1-2, with TRBD1 matching over 9 bases. CDR3 DNA: TGCGCCAGCAGCTTGGGGGGACAGGGCCGGGGCTACACCTTC. It yields the protein CASSLGGQGRGYTF.